This T cell receptor (beta chain) appears in the sequencing data of a study of CD8+ T cells in alopecia areata. In the study overall: Treated patients' severity was scored by percentage of affected scalp area.

Reverse transcription of extracted RNA yielded cDNA, which provided the sequencing template. Assay: immunoSEQ multiplex PCR; the TCRdb copy retains only in-frame clones and omits some. This sample yields some 150,000 clones, of which 85% to 90% are seen a single time; about 13% belongs to the top ten. Germline trimming cut 3 bases from V and 8 bases from J; bases unmatched to any gene: 9. Looked up from germline, CDR1 is SGDLS and CDR2 is YYNGEE. CDR3 size: 15 residues. With respect to this clone: Its antigen is as yet unknown.

Study-wide points: Scalp clonality decreased significantly with tofacitinib, and so did expanded CD8+ clones among the top 100.

Treatment specified: oral pan-JAK inhibitor, 5-10 mg twice daily. Material: CD8+ T cells sorted from blood, obtained at week 4, from a patient treated with tofacitinib. This clonotype was obtained from a human donor with alopecia areata. The rearrangement uses TRBV9 and TRBJ2-2; the match to TRBD1 covers 8 bases. The CDR3 DNA follows: TGTGCCAGCAGCGCCGGGACAGGTCATCGGGGGGAGCTGTTTTTT. It yields the protein CASSAGTGHRGELFF. The full variable domain, in which reference TRBV9 and TRBJ2-2 provide the parts outside the CDR3, is DSGVTQTPKHLITATGQRVTLRCSPRSGDLSVYWYQQSLDQGLQFLIQYYNGEERAKGNILERFSAQQFPDLHSELNLSSLELGDSALYFCASSAGTGHRGELFFGEGSRLTVL.